This is a list of T cell receptor beta chains from one sample in a study of shared clonotypes between healthy human individuals. Clones were read by immunoSEQ multiplex PCR, and TCRdb kept only the in-frame ones, dropping some. The data hold over a million clones, with over 95% observed a single time. Sequencing was performed on naive CD4+ T cells sorted from blood. These receptors were obtained from a man aged 25 to 40 in good health. CDR3s include the opening cysteine and the closing phenylalanine or tryptophan. A D gene is named only where the DNA matches it firmly. Part of the rows lack a size; the others show once, few, many or a class for expanded clones.

d_call,clone_size,v_call,j_call,cdr3_aa,cdr3_nt
NA,NA,TRBV5-1,TRBJ2-1,CASSPGTDNEQFF,TGCGCCAGCAGCCCGGGAACCGACAATGAGCAGTTCTTC
NA,NA,TRBV10-3,TRBJ1-1,CAISESGFLNTEAFF,TGTGCCATCAGTGAGTCGGGTTTCCTGAACACTGAAGCTTTCTTT
TRBD2,NA,TRBV28,TRBJ2-1,CASSLAGGYNEQFF,TGTGCCAGCAGTTTGGCGGGAGGGTACAATGAGCAGTTCTTC
NA,NA,TRBV28,TRBJ2-7,CASSPSPNEQYF,TGTGCCAGCAGCCCTAGCCCTAACGAGCAGTACTTC
TRBD1,NA,TRBV5-4,TRBJ2-7,CASSRDRGSNEQYF,TGTGCCAGCAGCCGCGACAGGGGTAGCAACGAGCAGTACTTC
TRBD1,NA,TRBV28,TRBJ2-1,CASSTRGLGPNEQFF,TGTGCCAGCAGCACGAGGGGGCTGGGGCCCAATGAGCAGTTCTTC
NA,NA,TRBV14,TRBJ1-1,CASSQGPPATEAFF,TGTGCCAGCAGCCAGGGACCCCCTGCGACTGAAGCTTTCTTT
NA,NA,TRBV7-6,TRBJ2-6,CASSLVDSPSSGANVLTF,TGTGCCAGCAGCTTAGTGGACAGTCCGAGCTCTGGGGCCAACGTCCTGACTTTC
NA,NA,TRBV15,TRBJ1-3,CATSIVLGAGNTIYF,TGTGCCACCAGCATAGTTTTGGGGGCTGGAAACACCATATATTTT
TRBD2,NA,TRBV19,TRBJ2-3,CASSGGAGVVDTQYF,TGTGCCAGTAGTGGAGGAGCGGGGGTGGTGGATACGCAGTATTTT
TRBD2,NA,TRBV30,TRBJ2-5,CAWSVTSVPQETQYF,TGTGCCTGGAGTGTAACTAGCGTACCCCAAGAGACCCAGTACTTC
TRBD2,NA,TRBV7-2,TRBJ2-7,CASSPWLAGDSYEQYF,TGTGCCAGCAGCCCCTGGCTAGCGGGAGACTCCTACGAGCAGTACTTC
TRBD1,NA,TRBV4-3,TRBJ2-1,CASSPRTGGRNEQFF,TGCGCCAGCAGCCCCAGGACAGGGGGGCGCAATGAGCAGTTCTTC
TRBD2,NA,TRBV6-5,TRBJ2-7,CASRKSGLAGVEQYF,TGTGCCAGCAGAAAATCGGGACTAGCGGGAGTCGAGCAGTACTTC
TRBD2,NA,TRBV19,TRBJ2-1,CASKNSGTYNEQFF,TGTGCCAGTAAAAATAGCGGGACCTACAATGAGCAGTTCTTC
NA,NA,TRBV28,TRBJ1-1,CASSRKGYYTEAFF,TGTGCCAGCAGCCGCAAGGGATATTACACTGAAGCTTTCTTT
NA,NA,TRBV5-1,TRBJ2-1,CASSFDAYNEQFF,TGCGCCAGCAGCTTTGATGCCTACAATGAGCAGTTCTTC
NA,NA,TRBV7-9,TRBJ2-5,CASSKESNQETQYF,TGTGCCAGCAGCAAGGAATCCAACCAAGAGACCCAGTACTTC
NA,NA,TRBV6-1,TRBJ1-4,CASSPTGHEKLFF,TGTGCCAGCAGTCCAACGGGACATGAAAAACTGTTTTTT
NA,once,TRBV15,TRBJ2-5,CATSRDIEGRCYF,TGTGCCACCAGCAGAGATATTGAGGGCCGGTGTTACTTC
TRBD1,NA,TRBV4-2,TRBJ1-2,CASSQEVFRTGPLIYGYTF,TGTGCCAGCAGCCAAGAAGTTTTTAGGACAGGGCCTCTCATCTATGGCTACACCTTC
NA,NA,TRBV5-6,TRBJ1-1,CASSFLTAGNTEAFF,TGTGCCAGCAGCTTCTTAACGGCCGGGAACACTGAAGCTTTCTTT
TRBD2,NA,TRBV9,TRBJ2-1,CASSQLAGGRNEQFF,TGTGCCAGCAGTCAACTAGCGGGAGGGCGAAATGAGCAGTTCTTC
TRBD2,NA,TRBV4-1,TRBJ2-1,CASSQLAGSNEQFF,TGCGCCAGCAGCCAACTAGCGGGGAGCAATGAGCAGTTCTTC
NA,NA,TRBV25-1,TRBJ1-1,CASMKNTEAFF,TGTGCCAGCATGAAGAACACTGAAGCTTTCTTT
NA,NA,TRBV6-5,TRBJ2-3,CASRPRGVSTDTQYF,TGTGCCAGCAGACCCAGGGGGGTGAGCACAGATACGCAGTATTTT
NA,NA,TRBV28,TRBJ2-1,CASRAPAYGEQFF,TGTGCCAGCAGAGCCCCTGCATACGGTGAGCAGTTCTTC
TRBD2,NA,TRBV14,TRBJ2-1,CASSLWSGSILNEQFF,TGTGCCAGCAGCTTGTGGAGCGGGAGTATCCTCAATGAGCAGTTCTTC
NA,NA,TRBV10-1,TRBJ2-1,CASSVGGTHNEQFF,TGCGCCAGCAGTGTTGGGGGCACCCACAATGAGCAGTTCTTC
NA,NA,TRBV28,TRBJ2-3,CASSFDRDTQYF,TGTGCCAGCAGCTTCGACAGAGATACGCAGTATTTT
NA,once,TRBV27,TRBJ2-2,CASSLLNTGELFF,TGTGCCAGCAGTTTACTGAACACCGGGGAGCTGTTTTTT
NA,NA,TRBV11-2,TRBJ2-3,CASSLDLQGGSPDTQYF,TGTGCCAGCAGCTTAGATTTACAGGGTGGTTCCCCAGATACGCAGTATTTT
NA,NA,TRBV28,TRBJ1-4,CASSLSRGGGEKLFF,TGTGCCAGCAGTTTATCTCGAGGGGGTGGTGAAAAACTGTTTTTT
NA,NA,TRBV11-1,TRBJ2-1,CASSLNQLNEQFF,TGTGCCAGCAGTTTGAACCAACTCAATGAGCAGTTCTTC
TRBD2,NA,TRBV28,TRBJ2-1,CASSPQHFPGLAGGPYHLEQFF,TGTGCCAGCAGTCCCCAACACTTCCCGGGACTAGCGGGAGGGCCCTATCATTTGGAGCAGTTCTTC
NA,NA,TRBV9,TRBJ2-2,CASSVRVGTGELFF,TGTGCCAGCAGCGTAAGAGTCGGCACCGGGGAGCTGTTTTTT
NA,once,TRBV5-1,TRBJ1-1,CASSLVTANTEAFF,TGCGCCAGCAGCTTGGTGACAGCGAACACTGAAGCTTTCTTT
NA,NA,TRBV5-4,TRBJ2-7,CASSLSVLQNYEQYF,TGTGCCAGCAGCTTGTCTGTTCTCCAAAACTACGAGCAGTACTTC
TRBD1,NA,TRBV18,TRBJ2-7,CASSHGSARGNPNEQYF,TGTGCCAGCTCCCACGGGTCTGCCAGGGGGAATCCTAACGAGCAGTACTTC
TRBD2,few,TRBV18,TRBJ2-2,CASSPGLAGAPGELFF,TGTGCCAGCTCACCCGGACTAGCGGGAGCTCCCGGGGAGCTGTTTTTT
NA,NA,TRBV7-9,TRBJ2-7,CASSPPPSRRQYF,TGTGCCAGCAGCCCCCCGCCGTCGAGGAGGCAGTACTTC
TRBD2,NA,TRBV28,TRBJ2-7,CASGGRGRYEQYF,TGTGCCAGCGGCGGGAGGGGGCGCTACGAGCAGTACTTC
TRBD1,NA,TRBV9,TRBJ1-3,CASSKDRPFSGNTIYF,TGTGCCAGCAGCAAGGACAGGCCATTCTCTGGAAACACCATATATTTT